This T cell receptor (beta chain) was documented in a study of cytomegalovirus exposure and HLA in healthy donors. The V gene's germline CDR1 is MDHEN and CDR2 SYDVKM. Unmatched junction bases numbered 5, after V lost 5 bases and J lost 7 bases. CDR3 size: 13 residues. Sequencing used immunoSEQ multiplex PCR; TCRdb keeps in-frame clones, though not all of them. The table lists around 190,000 clones, about three quarters of them singletons. Note on this clone: The identical CDR3 is also encoded by other nucleotide sequences in the sample.

The sequence was collected from a woman in her thirties in good health and CMV-seronegative. The sequenced sample was PBMCs. The chain uses TRBV28 and TRBJ1-5, with 7 positions matching TRBD1. Here the CDR3 reads CASSRGTVQPQHF. CDR3 DNA: TGTGCCAGCAGTAGAGGGACAGTCCAGCCCCAGCATTTT.